This entry is about one TCR beta chain. The junction and the germline gene differ at one end; a read error may be behind it. The iRepertoire nested amplicon-rescue multiplex PCR amplified TCR alpha and beta CDR3s from RNA. One entry per CDR3 protein, called by TCRdb with MiXCR from the multiplex PCR reads. Of 100,000 to 150,000 distinct CDR3 sequences in the sample, roughly 23% were seen once. The sample comes from a study of glioma-infiltrating T cells. This CDR3 is built from 16 residues. The V gene's germline CDR1 is MGHRA and CDR2 YSYEKL. Specimen: glioma tissue, nonneoplastic brain tissue, or PBMCs (not recorded which). This sequence originates from a human donor with low-grade glioma or glioblastoma, undergoing nonglioma brain surgery, or in good health (not recorded which). The J gene is TRBJ2-7, the V gene TRBV4-1; D gene uncertain. The CDR3 loop reads CASRQDLKVAGYEQYF. Here the CDR3 DNA reads TGCGCCAGCAGGCAAGATCTGAAGGTCGCCGGCTACGAGCAGTACTTC.